One and the same sample provided the 26 T cell receptor beta chains below, sequenced in a study of shared clonotypes between healthy human individuals. The table came from immunoSEQ multiplex PCR; TCRdb's copy has only in-frame clones and leaves some out. The table has roughly 1.4 million clones, less than 99% seen once. Sequenced material: naive CD4+ T cells sorted from blood. Specified subset: CD45RA+ positively selected. The source is a young man in good health.

The chain couples TRBV25-1 to TRBJ1-1, with D possibly TRBD1 on 6 matching bases. Germline lookup yields CDR1 MGHDK and CDR2 SYGVNS. CDR3 length: 17 residues. V was cut by 5 bases and J by 2 bases, with 21 bases left in between. The CDR3 nucleotides read TGTGCCAGCAGTCCCGCCCGACATAAGGGGGAAAACACTGAAGCTTTCTTT. Translating it yields CASSPARHKGENTEAFF.

The count of this clone is one. The identical CDR3 is also encoded by other nucleotide sequences in the sample. This chain joins TRBV4-1 and TRBJ2-7, with 7 bases lining up with TRBD1. Per the germline V gene, CDR1 is MGHRA and CDR2 is YSYEKL. The ends lost 4 bases at V and 0 bases at J; junction bases unmatched: 6. This CDR3 region has 15 residues. CDR3: CASSPRQGSSYEQYF. The CDR3 bases are TGCGCCAGCAGCCCAAGACAGGGAAGCTCCTACGAGCAGTACTTC.

This sequence joins TRBV9 and TRBJ1-2; tentative D call: TRBD1 (5 bases). This CDR3 comprises 15 residues. Deletions cut 4 bases from V and 4 bases from J, with 17 bases between. The germline gives CDR1 SGDLS, CDR2 YYNGEE. CDR3 in amino acids: CASSPTWGYSYGYTF. DNA of the CDR3: TGTGCCAGCAGCCCGACGTGGGGCTATAGCTATGGCTACACCTTC.

The chain carries TRBV6-4 and TRBJ2-7; D gene ambiguous. V was shortened by 4 bases and J by 2 bases, with 6 bases between the two germline ends. CDR1 is MRHNA and CDR2 is SNTAGT in the germline V gene. CDR3 length: 12 residues. CDR3 in amino acids: CASSGPTYEQYF. The DNA of the CDR3 is TGTGCCAGCAGTGGGCCTACCTACGAGCAGTACTTC.

Of note for this clone: An end of the junction does not agree with germline; a read error may underlie this. This chain connects TRBV9 to TRBJ2-2; maybe TRBD2 (6 bases). There are 14 residues in the CDR3. Looked up from germline, CDR1 is SGDLS and CDR2 is YYNGEE. The CDR3 DNA reads TGTGCCAGCAGCTACCCCCGGGGGACCGGAGAGCTGTTTTTT. It yields the protein CASSYPRGTGELFF. Full variable domain (rest looked up from reference TRBV9 and TRBJ2-2): DSGVTQTPKHLITATGQRVTLRCSPRSGDLSVYWYQQSLDQGLQFLIQYYNGEERAKGNILERFSAQQFPDLHSELNLSSLELGDSALYFCASSYPRGTGELFFGEGSRLTVL.

This clone is a singleton in its sample. This chain uses TRBV9 with TRBJ2-3, with TRBD1 matching 7 bases. This CDR3 spans 16 amino acids. Germline CDR1 is SGDLS and CDR2 is YYNGEE. Germline trimming cut 2 bases from V and 6 bases from J; bases unmatched to any gene: 12. This CDR3 is CASSVVGEGAFDTQYF. The CDR3, as DNA: TGTGCCAGCAGCGTCGTAGGCGAGGGGGCATTTGATACGCAGTATTTT.

This chain connects TRBV10-3 to TRBJ2-5; D is uncertain. Trimming took 3 bases from V and 0 from J, leaving 20 bases between them. The CDR3 totals 18 residues. Germline CDR1 reads ENHRY; CDR2 reads SYGVKD. Here the CDR3 DNA reads TGTGCCATCAGTGATCCCCCCGGGCTAGGTGCGTACCAAGAGACCCAGTACTTC. This translates into CAISDPPGLGAYQETQYF.

This rearrangement joins TRBV29-1 to TRBJ2-1; TRBD1 matches at 8 bases. Germline V lookup: CDR1 SQVTM, CDR2 ANQGSEA. This CDR3 comprises 12 residues. The V segment lost 5 bases and the J segment 7 bases; nucleotides outside the gene matches: 4. This chain's CDR3 is CSVRQGWNEQFF. In DNA form, the CDR3 reads TGCAGCGTTAGACAGGGGTGGAATGAGCAGTTCTTC.

The chain carries TRBV4-1 and TRBJ2-7, with 8 bases aligning to TRBD2. CDR1 is MGHRA, CDR2 YSYEKL, per germline. The CDR3 totals 15 residues. Trimming cost V 3 bases and J 2 bases; bases outside gene matches: 6. The CDR3 DNA is TGCGCCAGCAGCCAGGTACTAGCGGAACCCTACGAGCAGTACTTC. Its protein product is CASSQVLAEPYEQYF.

This chain joins TRBV18 and TRBJ1-1; D is ambiguous. The CDR3 length is 14 residues. V was pared by 2 bases and J by 4 bases, with 11 bases between. CDR1 is KGHSH and CDR2 is LQKENI in the germline V gene. CDR3 nucleotide sequence: TGTGCCAGCTCACCATCAATCAACCCCACTGAAGCTTTCTTT. It encodes CASSPSINPTEAFF. The variable domain in full, with the rest retrieved from reference TRBV18 and TRBJ1-1, is NAGVMQNPRHLVRRRGQEARLRCSPMKGHSHVYWYRQLPEEGLKFMVYLQKENIIDESGMPKERFSAEFPKEGPSILRIQQVVRGDSAAYFCASSPSINPTEAFFGQGTRLTVV.

CDR3 sequence: CASSLGGGGPGTQYF. As DNA, the CDR3 is TGTGCCAGCAGCTTAGGAGGGGGCGGGCCGGGGACCCAGTACTTC. V gene TRBV7-9 combines with J gene TRBJ2-5; the match to TRBD1 covers 7 bases. The CDR3 runs 15 residues. Trimming cost V 1 base and J 7 bases; bases outside gene matches: 9. CDR1 is SEHNR and CDR2 is FQNEAQ in the germline V gene (reference sequence).

This chain uses TRBV7-2 with TRBJ2-7; no clear D gene. CDR1 SGHTA and CDR2 FQGNSA come from the germline V gene. V was clipped by 1 base and J by 3 bases, with 7 bases between them. This CDR3 is built from 13 residues. CDR3 amino acids: CASSLEHHYEQYF. The CDR3 DNA is TGTGCCAGCAGCTTAGAACACCACTACGAGCAGTACTTC.

This clone showed up just a few times. The chain couples TRBV6-1 to TRBJ2-7; possibly TRBD2 for D (5 bases). The CDR3 consists of 14 residues. The ends were cut back, 6 bases at V and 4 bases at J, with 16 bases in the middle. Germline assignment: CDR1 MNHNS and CDR2 SASEGT. The DNA for the CDR3 is TGTGCCAGCAGCCCGGGAATCATCGAGTACGAGCAGTACTTC. This sequence encodes CASSPGIIEYEQYF.

V and J are TRBV29-1 and TRBJ2-7; D might be TRBD1 (6 bases). Germline CDR1 and CDR2: SQVTM and ANQGSEA. The CDR3 runs 14 residues. V lost 5 bases to trimming and J lost 3 bases, with 17 bases between them. The CDR3 sequence is CSVLSGQSNYEQYF. CDR3 bases: TGCAGCGTTCTAAGCGGACAGTCGAACTACGAGCAGTACTTC.

The genes are TRBV6-1 and TRBJ2-3, with 9 bases fitting TRBD2. Germline values: CDR1 MNHNS, CDR2 SASEGT. CDR3 length equals 16 residues. J was trimmed by 11 bases and V by 3 bases; bases with no gene match: 15. The CDR3 DNA reads as TGTGCCAGCAGTGATTTTAGCCAACCTAGCGGGATAGGGCAGTATTTT. This codes for CASSDFSQPSGIGQYF.

This chain uses TRBV28 with TRBJ2-7; 7 bases map to TRBD1. Germline V gene sequence: CDR1 MDHEN, CDR2 SYDVKM. The CDR3 consists of 12 residues. The ends lost 6 bases at V and 7 bases at J; junction bases unmatched: 6. The DNA of the CDR3 is TGTGCCAGCAGCTCAGACAGGGCTGAGCAGTACTTC. It is translated as CASSSDRAEQYF.

This clone was counted a single time. The V and J genes are TRBV29-1 and TRBJ2-5; no clear D. V was trimmed by 6 bases and J by 1 base, leaving 9 bases between them. The CDR3 runs to 12 residues. The germline V gene has CDR1 SQVTM and CDR2 ANQGSEA. The CDR3 protein is CSVQRTQETQYF. CDR3 coding DNA: TGCAGCGTCCAAAGGACCCAAGAGACCCAGTACTTC.

The rearrangement joins TRBV5-3 to TRBJ2-3, with 8 bases identical to TRBD2. TRBV5-3 is identified as an open reading frame with a role that is uncertain. Losses at the gene ends were 0 bases for V and 3 bases for J; bases not matched to a gene: 6. The CDR3 extends over 16 amino acids. CDR3 protein: CARSLGGTSGTDTQYF. The DNA of the CDR3 is TGTGCCAGAAGCTTGGGAGGAACTAGCGGAACAGATACGCAGTATTTT.

The V gene is TRBV27, the J gene TRBJ2-7; D is unresolved. V was clipped by 6 bases and J by 5 bases, with 11 bases between them. This CDR3 spans 12 amino acids. CDR1 is MNHEY and CDR2 is SMNVEV in the germline V gene (reference sequence). CDR3 region: CASRSPWDEQYF. CDR3 DNA sequence: TGTGCCAGCAGATCCCCTTGGGACGAGCAGTACTTC.

This CDR3 is CAISEIQYEQYF. CDR3 nucleotide sequence: TGTGCCATCAGTGAAATACAGTACGAGCAGTACTTC. The chain combines TRBV10-3 with TRBJ2-7; the D is unclear. V lost 3 bases to trimming and J lost 4 bases, with 7 bases between them. There are 12 residues in the CDR3. Germline CDR1 reads ENHRY; CDR2 reads SYGVKD.

This clone was detected a few times. The chain uses TRBV10-2 and TRBJ2-7; D is uncertain. Trimming shortened V by 0 bases and J by 7 bases, and 10 bases separated the two germline ends. CDR1 is WSHSY and CDR2 is SAAADI in the germline V gene. This CDR3 contains 13 residues. CDR3 amino acids: CASSESLHPEQYF. The CDR3 region has the DNA TGCGCCAGCAGTGAGTCCCTTCATCCGGAGCAGTACTTC.

This chain links TRBV2 with TRBJ2-7, with 13 bases identical to TRBD2. With 8 bases clipped from V and 3 bases from J, the junction kept 10 bases outside the gene matches. Per germline, CDR1 SNHLY and CDR2 FYNNEI. This CDR3 is built from 16 residues. The CDR3: CASEKRGLAGVYEQYF. As DNA, the CDR3 is TGTGCCAGCGAGAAAAGAGGACTAGCGGGGGTCTACGAGCAGTACTTC.

The chain uses TRBV29-1 and TRBJ1-4; D unresolved. Trimming shortened V by 4 bases and J by 8 bases, and 23 bases separated the two germline ends. Germline V gene lookup returns CDR1 SQVTM and CDR2 ANQGSEA. The CDR3 is 16 residues long. The CDR3 DNA follows: TGCAGCGTTGTCGTCGTCACCATCTCGTGGGGAGAAAAACTGTTTTTT. It specifies CSVVVVTISWGEKLFF.

The V and J genes are TRBV28 and TRBJ2-7; weak D call: TRBD2 (6 bases). Trimming cost V 3 bases and J 2 bases, with 14 bases left between them. Germline V gene lookup returns CDR1 MDHEN and CDR2 SYDVKM. The CDR3 loop spans 15 amino acids. CDR3 sequence reads: CASSLGGVLTYEQYF. As DNA, the CDR3 is TGTGCCAGCAGTTTGGGGGGAGTGTTAACCTACGAGCAGTACTTC.

This chain links TRBV6-1 with TRBJ2-7; D is unresolved. CDR1 MNHNS and CDR2 SASEGT come from the germline V gene. CDR3 length: 15 amino acids. The V end lost 2 bases, the J end lost 0 bases, and 11 bases lay between the germline ends. The CDR3 coding sequence is TGTGCCAGCAGTGAATTCGCAGATAGCTCCTACGAGCAGTACTTC. It encodes CASSEFADSSYEQYF.

The chain couples TRBV7-9 to TRBJ1-4, with unresolved D. The germline V gene has CDR1 SEHNR and CDR2 FQNEAQ (reference sequence). V was shortened by 0 bases and J by 12 bases, with 14 bases between the two germline ends. This CDR3 spans 14 amino acids. The CDR3, as DNA: TGTGCCAGCAGCTTAGCGGTGGTGAGGGCGGAACTGTTTTTT. Translated: CASSLAVVRAELFF.